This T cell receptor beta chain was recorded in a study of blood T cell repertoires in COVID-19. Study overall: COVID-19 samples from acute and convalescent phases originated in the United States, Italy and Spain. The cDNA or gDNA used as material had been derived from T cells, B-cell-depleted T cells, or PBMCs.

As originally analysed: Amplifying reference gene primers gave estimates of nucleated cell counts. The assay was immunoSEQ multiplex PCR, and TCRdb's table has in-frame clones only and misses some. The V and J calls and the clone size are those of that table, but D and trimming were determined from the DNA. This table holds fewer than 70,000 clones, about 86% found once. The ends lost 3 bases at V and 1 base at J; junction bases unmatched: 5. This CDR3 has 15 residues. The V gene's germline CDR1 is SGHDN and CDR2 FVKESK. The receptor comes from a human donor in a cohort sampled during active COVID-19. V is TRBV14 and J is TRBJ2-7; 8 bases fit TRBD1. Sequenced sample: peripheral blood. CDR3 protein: CASSQDRALSYEQYF. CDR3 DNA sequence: TGTGCCAGCAGCCAGGACAGGGCCTTATCCTACGAGCAGTACTTC.